This note documents a single T cell receptor beta chain sequence. Its specificity is unknown. One entry per CDR3 protein, called by TCRdb with MiXCR from the 5' RACE reads. The sample shows roughly 440,000 distinct CDR3 sequences, about 15% of them seen only once. The sample originates from a study of CD8 T cells in ankylosing spondylitis. Findings and caveats of the study: Before this, some motif variants had been reported in reactive arthritis synovial fluid and blood. Ankylosing spondylitis blood seemed to carry a telltale TCR beta motif made of fewer than ten highly homologous variants.

CDR3 length: 14 amino acids. V was trimmed by 4 bases and J by 14 bases, leaving 19 bases between them. CDR1 and CDR2 from the germline V gene are SGHDT and YYEEEE. Sequenced: blood, either unsorted or a sorted T cell fraction (not recorded which). This sequence joins TRBV5-6 and TRBJ1-6; unclear D gene. This clonotype was obtained from a male donor with ankylosing spondylitis. The CDR3 DNA reads as TGTGCCAGCAGCCCCGGGATCCCCCGCGGGGCCCTCCACTTT. As protein: CASSPGIPRGALHF. The entire variable domain, with the rest obtained from reference TRBV5-6 and TRBJ1-6, is as follows: DAGVTQSPTHLIKTRGQQVTLRCSPKSGHDTVSWYQQALGQGPQFIFQYYEEEERQRGNFPDRFSGHQFPNYSSELNVNALLLGDSALYLCASSPGIPRGALHFGNGTRLTVT.